This TCR beta chain stems from a study of blood T cell repertoires in COVID-19. About the study: T cells, B-cell-depleted T cells, or PBMCs supplied cDNA or gDNA.

Authors' processing steps: The authors estimated nucleated cell counts from reference gene primer amplification. Only in-frame clones appear in the TCRdb table, and some are missing; sequencing was by immunoSEQ multiplex PCR. The V and J calls and clone size are taken from that table; D and trimming were inferred from the DNA. The sample includes about 160,000 clones, about nine tenths of them seen just once. This sequence originates from a man aged 18-30 years with acute or convalescent COVID-19. The specimen sequenced was peripheral blood.

The CDR3 loop is CASSLLTTGGVSSGNTIYF. The CDR3 DNA reads as TGTGCCAGCAGCTTGTTAACTACAGGGGGGGTGAGCTCTGGAAACACCATATATTTT. The chain links TRBV7-9 to TRBJ1-3, with 8 bases identical to TRBD1. J lost 0 bases, V lost 3 bases, and 13 bases had no gene match. This CDR3 has 19 residues. The germline V gene encodes CDR1 SEHNR and CDR2 FQNEAQ (reference sequence). Using reference TRBV7-9 and TRBJ1-3 for the parts outside the CDR3, the full variable domain is DTGVSQNPRHKITKRGQNVTFRCDPISEHNRLYWYRQTLGQGPEFLTYFQNEAQLEKSRLLSDRFSAERPKGSFSTLEIQRTEQGDSAMYLCASSLLTTGGVSSGNTIYFGEGSWLTVV.